The 21 T cell receptor gamma chains reported below all come from one sample, sequenced in a study of γδ T cells in repeated Plasmodium falciparum infection (dated by TCRdb to the early 2020s). Receptor amplification or capture employed multiplex PCR. Sequencing took place on an Illumina MiSeq. Clones were re-identified by TCRdb from the public reads with CATT, and rows with the same DNA were merged. For this sample the table gives approximately 26,000 gamma-chain clones, of which about 3% were detected only once. The top ten constitute 30% to 35% of the sample. For bulk TCR repertoire analysis, Vgamma9/Vdelta2+ and Vdelta2-negative gammadelta T cell populations were isolated by flow sorting from peripheral blood mononuclear cells. Sequencing used gamma-delta T cells from blood. The receptors here all came from a pool of human donors (malaria-infected and uninfected, not separated).

This clone has a handful of counts. A read error likely explains why the TCRdb protein, taken from a much larger clone, differs from this DNA's translation at residue 4; the protein shown is translated from the DNA. The genes are TRGV9 and TRGJP. Germline-derived CDR1 and CDR2 are GITISATS and ISYDGTV (reference sequence). There are 17 residues in the CDR3. CDR3 protein: CALGDHDQELGKKIKVF. The CDR3 coding sequence is TGTGCCTTGGGGGACCATGATCAAGAGTTGGGCAAAAAAATCAAGGTATTT.

This clone has a count of ten or more. A read error likely explains this, since a far larger clone differs by one base. The gene calls are TRGV9 and TRGJP. There are 15 residues in the CDR3. Germline V gene lookup returns CDR1 GITISATS and CDR2 ISYDGTV (reference sequence). Here the CDR3 DNA reads TGTGCCTTGTGGGAGGTTGAGTTGGGCAAAAAAATCAGGGTATTT. Translated, it gives CALWEVELGKKIRVF.

This clone was seen repeatedly, ten times or more. The chain recombines TRGV5 with TRGJ1 or TRGJ2. CDR1 is VINAFY and CDR2 is YDVSNSKD in the germline V gene. The CDR3 contains 15 residues. The junction had 10 bases not matched to a gene; V was cut back by 0 bases and J by 5 bases. CDR3 protein: CATWDRPWRHYKKLF. The CDR3 DNA sequence: TGTGCCACCTGGGACAGGCCGTGGCGGCATTATAAGAAACTCTTT.

The sample holds a few counts of this clone. The translation of this DNA and the TCRdb protein of a much larger clone differ at residue 2, probably owing to a read error; the protein shown here is translated from the DNA. The chain has TRGV9 and TRGJ1 or TRGJ2. TCRdb offers no J gene call, so here the DNA was matched to germline to obtain one. This CDR3 is 14 amino acids long. From germline, CDR1 is GITISATS and CDR2 ISYDGTV (reference sequence). CDR3 sequence reads: CTLWEGLNYYKKLF. The CDR3 bases are TGTACCTTGTGGGAGGGCCTCAATTATTATAAGAAACTCTTT.

Of note for this clone: This likely stems from a read error, as it lies one base from a far larger clone. The sample carries other DNA sequences with the same CDR3. In DNA form, the CDR3 reads TGTGCCTTGTGGGAGATCCCTGGCTGGTTGGGCAAAAAAATCAAGGTATTT. It translates to CALWEIPGWLGKKIKVF. The chain carries TRGV9 and TRGJP. Since TCRdb gives no J gene, matching the DNA to germline was used here to assign it. The ends lost 3 bases at V and 9 bases at J; junction bases unmatched: 11. The CDR3 spans 17 residues. Germline V gene lookup returns CDR1 GITISATS and CDR2 ISYDGTV (reference sequence).

This clone has more than one count but fewer than ten. The chain has TRGV9 and TRGJP1. The J gene, left out of TCRdb, was set here by checking the DNA against germline. J lost 0 bases, V lost 5 bases, and 12 bases had no gene match. Germline assignment: CDR1 GITISATS and CDR2 ISYDGTV (reference sequence). The CDR3 runs to 17 residues. The CDR3, as DNA: TGTGCCTTGTGGGGGCCACTCACCAATACCACTGGTTGGTTCAAGATATTT. Protein product: CALWGPLTNTTGWFKIF.

This clone was found many times. A read error may produce the germline difference seen at one junction end. The rearrangement uses TRGV3 and TRGJ1 or TRGJ2. The CDR3 is 17 amino acids. Germline CDR1 is VTNTFY and CDR2 is YDVSTARD (reference sequence). CDR3 loop: CATWDRHGSRNYYKRLF. CDR3 nucleotide sequence: TGTGCCACCTGGGACAGGCATGGCAGTAGGAATTATTATAAGAGACTCTTT.

This clone was found many times. The chain couples TRGV4 to TRGJP1. Here the J gene was assigned by germline matching of the DNA, as TCRdb has none. CDR3 size: 17 residues. J lost 0 bases, V lost 2 bases, and 9 bases had no gene match. CDR1 EGSTGY and CDR2 YDSYTSSV come from the germline V gene. CDR3 DNA sequence: TGTGCCACCTGGGATGCCCCAAAGGATACCACTGGTTGGTTCAAGATATTT. Protein product: CATWDAPKDTTGWFKIF.

This clone showed up just a few times. A far larger clone differs by one base, so this is likely a read error. The sample has other DNA sequences that encode this CDR3 too. The chain carries TRGV8 and TRGJP1. TCRdb leaves out the J gene; it was filled in here by matching the DNA to germline. Germline CDR1 VENAVY, CDR2 YDSYNSRV. The CDR3 is 14 residues long. CDR3 nucleotides: TGTGCCACCTGGGATATTGGCACTGGCTGGTTCAAGATATTT. Translating it yields CATWDIGTGWFKIF.

This clone was detected only a few times. One base separates it from a far larger clone, so it is likely a read error. Other DNA sequences within the sample encode an identical CDR3. The rearrangement uses TRGV9 and TRGJ1 or TRGJ2. TCRdb carries no J gene annotation; the J gene was assigned here by matching the DNA with germline. Per germline, CDR1 GITISATS and CDR2 ISYDGTV (reference sequence). The CDR3 contains 11 residues. The CDR3 nucleotides are TGTGCCTTATGGGAGGTGTCGGTGAAACTCTTT. This gives the protein CALWEVSVKLF.

This clone has a handful of counts. V usage is TRGV9 and J usage is TRGJP1. No J gene was available from TCRdb, and it was assigned here by a germline match of the DNA. The trim removed 0 bases at V and 3 bases at J, leaving 4 bases unmatched. Germline V gene data show CDR1 as GITISATS and CDR2 as ISYDGTV (reference sequence). The CDR3 extends over 15 amino acids. The CDR3 spells CALWEVRSTGWFKIF. The CDR3 nucleotides read TGTGCCTTGTGGGAGGTGCGTTCCACTGGTTGGTTCAAGATATTT.

The table lists this clone with many counts. Translating this DNA gives a protein that differs at residue 11 from the TCRdb one, which belongs to a much larger clone; a read error is likely, and the protein shown is this translation. The V and J genes are TRGV9 and TRGJP. The CDR3 is 15 amino acids. CDR1 is GITISATS and CDR2 is ISYDGTV in the germline V gene (reference sequence). The CDR3 is CALWDQELGKRIKVF. The CDR3 DNA reads as TGTGCCTTGTGGGACCAAGAGTTGGGCAAAAGAATCAAGGTATTT.

A few counts support this clone. A read error likely explains why the TCRdb protein, taken from a much larger clone, differs from this DNA's translation at residue 6; the protein shown is translated from the DNA. This chain connects TRGV8 to TRGJ1 or TRGJ2. The J gene, not given by TCRdb, was assigned here from a germline match of the nucleotide sequence. Germline CDR1 is VENAVY and CDR2 is YDSYNSRV. The V segment lost 5 bases and the J segment 4 bases; nucleotides outside the gene matches: 11. CDR3 length: 14 residues. CDR3 in DNA: TGTGCCACCTGGGTTATGCGGGTCTATTATAAGAAACTCTTT. This codes for CATWVMRVYYKKLF.

This clone was seen a few times. TCRdb pairs this DNA with a much larger clone's protein that differs at residue 10, likely a read error; the protein shown was translated from the DNA. The CDR3 DNA sequence: TGTGCCACCTGGGAGCATAATTATTATAGGAAACTCTTT. It encodes CATWEHNYYRKLF. The chain recombines TRGV8 with TRGJ1 or TRGJ2. The J gene is not listed in TCRdb, so it was assigned here from a DNA match to germline. The CDR3 has 13 amino acids. In germline, CDR1 is VENAVY, CDR2 YDSYNSRV.

Comments on this clone: This likely traces to a read error, being one base from a far larger clone. The gene calls are TRGV4 and TRGJ1 or TRGJ2. The J gene, absent from TCRdb, was called here by matching the DNA to germline. Germline CDR1 reads EGSTGY; CDR2 reads YDSYTSSV. There are 15 residues in the CDR3. The CDR3 loop is CATWDGLWNYYKKLF. The DNA for the CDR3 is TGCGCCACCTGGGATGGGCTGTGGAATTATTATAAGAAACTCTTT.

The table lists this clone with many counts. TCRdb lists the protein of a much larger clone for this DNA, which differs at residue 10, so this is likely a read error; the protein given here is translated from the DNA itself. This chain joins TRGV8 and TRGJ1 or TRGJ2. This CDR3 has 12 amino acids. CDR1 is VENAVY and CDR2 is YDSYNSRV in the germline V gene. As DNA, the CDR3 is TGTGCCACCTGGGATAGCCCTTATAAGGAACTCTTT. Protein sequence: CATWDSPYKELF.

The table lists this clone with a few counts. It is likely a read error: a sequence one base away is far more abundant. Other nucleotide sequences in the sample specify the same CDR3. The rearrangement joins TRGV9 to TRGJP. TCRdb is silent on the J gene; assignment here came from matching the DNA to germline. The CDR3 sequence is 17 residues long. Germline V gene lookup returns CDR1 GITISATS and CDR2 ISYDGTV (reference sequence). CDR3 sequence (DNA): TGTGCCCTGTGGGCCCCCATACAAGAGTTGGGCAAAAAAATCAAGGTATTT. It specifies CALWAPIQELGKKIKVF.

To note about this clone: TCRdb records a much larger clone's protein for this DNA, with a difference at residue 12 that likely arises from a read error; the protein given is the translation of the DNA. The genes are TRGV9 and TRGJ1 or TRGJ2. Since TCRdb gives no J gene, matching the DNA to germline was used here to assign it. The CDR3 contains 25 residues. The V gene's germline CDR1 is GITISATS and CDR2 ISYDGTV (reference sequence). Losses at the gene ends were 9 bases for V and 3 bases for J; bases not matched to a gene: 47. CDR3 nucleotides: TGTGCCTTGGATTCTTTGCGGGGCTTGTTACCTCGTAATAAGTTCGAACATGGTGCTTATTATAAGAAACTCTTT. It is translated as CALDSLRGLLPRNKFEHGAYYKKLF.

This clone appeared many times. The protein that TCRdb holds for this DNA derives from a much larger clone and differs from the translated DNA at residue 13, which likely indicates a read error; the protein shown here is translated from the DNA. The V gene corresponds to TRGV9; no J gene was called. Germline CDR1 is GITISATS and CDR2 is ISYDGTV (reference sequence). This CDR3 has 15 residues. The CDR3 nucleotides read TGTGCCTTGTGGGAGGAAGAGTTGGGCAAAAAAATCGAGGTATTT. This codes for CALWEEELGKKIEVF.

J gene calling gave no result, while the V gene is TRGV3. The CDR3 consists of 13 residues. CDR1 is VTNTFY and CDR2 is YDVSTARD in the germline V gene (reference sequence). CDR3 residues: CATWDRAYYKKLF. Written as DNA, the CDR3 is TGTGCCACCTGGGACAGAGCGTATTATAAGAAGCTCTTT.

Only a few counts were recorded for this clone. The likely explanation is a read error, given a far larger clone one base away. This sample also contains other DNA sequences that code for the same CDR3. The CDR3 nucleotides read TGTGCCTTGTGGGGTCCGCGGGATTATTATAAGAAGCTCTTT. It codes for CALWGPRDYYKKLF. J gene calling gave no result, while the V gene is TRGV9. CDR3 length: 14 residues. Germline V gene sequence: CDR1 GITISATS, CDR2 ISYDGTV (reference sequence).